This TCR beta chain was obtained from a study of cytomegalovirus exposure and HLA in healthy donors. The V end was cut by 2 bases, the J end by 2 bases, with 22 bases between. Germline V lookup: CDR1 SGHVS, CDR2 FQNEAQ. The CDR3 contains 18 residues. Primers included in the PCR were 60 Vbeta and 13 Jbeta primers. Libraries were prepared by immunoSEQ multiplex PCR; TCRdb keeps only in-frame clonotypes and omits some of them. The data contain 100,000 to 150,000 clones, approximately 80% of them seen just once; the ten biggest clones take up around 0.7%. This chain links TRBV7-8 with TRBJ2-7, with D tentatively TRBD2 (5 bases). This receptor was taken from a young man in good health and CMV-seronegative. The sample was PBMCs. The CDR3 sequence: CASSLRARQERMTYEQYF. CDR3 nucleotides: TGTGCCAGCAGCTTACGGGCCAGGCAGGAGCGGATGACCTACGAGCAGTACTTC. The entire variable domain, with the rest obtained from reference TRBV7-8 and TRBJ2-7, is as follows: GAGVSQSPRYKVAKRGQDVALRCDPISGHVSLFWYQQALGQGPEFLTYFQNEAQLDKSGLPSDRFFAERPEGSVSTLKIQRTQQEDSAVYLCASSLRARQERMTYEQYFGPGTRLTVT.